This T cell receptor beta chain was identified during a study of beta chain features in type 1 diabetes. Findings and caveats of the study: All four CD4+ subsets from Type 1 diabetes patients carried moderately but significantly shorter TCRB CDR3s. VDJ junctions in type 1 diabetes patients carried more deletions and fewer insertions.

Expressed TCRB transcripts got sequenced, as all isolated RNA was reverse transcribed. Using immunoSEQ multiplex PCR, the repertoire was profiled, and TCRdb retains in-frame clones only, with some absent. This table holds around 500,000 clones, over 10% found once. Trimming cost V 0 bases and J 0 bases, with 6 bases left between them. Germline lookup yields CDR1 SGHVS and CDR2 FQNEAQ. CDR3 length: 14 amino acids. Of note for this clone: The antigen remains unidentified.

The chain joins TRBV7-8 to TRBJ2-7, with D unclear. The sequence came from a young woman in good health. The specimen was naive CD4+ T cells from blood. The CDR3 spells CASSLAGSSYEQYF. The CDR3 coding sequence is TGTGCCAGCAGCTTAGCTGGGTCCTCCTACGAGCAGTACTTC.